A selection of T cell receptor beta chains follows, all from one sample in a study of cytomegalovirus exposure and HLA in healthy donors. Only in-frame clones appear in the TCRdb table, and some are missing; sequencing was by immunoSEQ multiplex PCR. The sample lists around 130,000 clones, approximately 80% occurring once. The specimen was PBMCs. The receptors derive from a middle-aged woman in good health and CMV-seronegative. Both conserved end residues are part of each CDR3. D genes are given only for firm matches. Rows may omit the clone size; those that give it use once, few, many or a size class.

clone size,D gene,V gene,J gene,CDR3 DNA,CDR3 protein
NA,NA,TRBV7-2,TRBJ1-2,TGTGCCAGCAGTCGTAGGGCCAGCGACAGTCATAACTATGGCTACACCTTC,CASSRRASDSHNYGYTF
once,TRBD1,TRBV7-9,TRBJ1-1,TGTGCCAGCAGCTTGTGGGCGGGGACAGGGGGCATCAACACTGAAGCTTTCTTT,CASSLWAGTGGINTEAFF
few,NA,TRBV6-1,TRBJ1-4,TGTGCCAGCAGCGCCCGCACTGCAACTAATGAAAAACTGTTTTTT,CASSARTATNEKLFF
NA,TRBD1,TRBV4-1,TRBJ1-1,TGCGCCAGCAGCCGACAGGGGGCTGGGAACACTGAAGCTTTCTTT,CASSRQGAGNTEAFF
NA,NA,TRBV11-2,TRBJ2-3,TGTGCCAGCAGCTTATTGACTCTTGGGCAGTATTTT,CASSLLTLGQYF
NA,TRBD2,TRBV15,TRBJ2-5,TGTGCCACCAGCAGTGGCGTCCTTTTAGGGCTAGCGGAACAAGAGACCCAGTACTTC,CATSSGVLLGLAEQETQYF
NA,TRBD1,TRBV6-1,TRBJ1-2,TGTGCCAGCAGCCCATCGGGACAGATAGTATATGGCTACACCTTC,CASSPSGQIVYGYTF
NA,TRBD2,TRBV6-1,TRBJ2-1,TGTGCCAGCAGGGCGGGGGGCGGATACAATGAGCAGTTCTTC,CASRAGGGYNEQFF
NA,NA,TRBV5-1,TRBJ2-3,TGCGCCAGCAGCTTGGAGAGCAGGGGCACAGATACGCAGTATTTT,CASSLESRGTDTQYF
NA,NA,TRBV11-2,TRBJ2-1,TGTGCCAGCAGCAAGCTGACAGACTACAATGAGCAGTTCTTC,CASSKLTDYNEQFF
NA,NA,TRBV4-2,TRBJ1-2,TGTGCCAGCAGCCAAGGGCTTAACCAAGCTAACTATGGCTACACCTTC,CASSQGLNQANYGYTF
few,TRBD1,TRBV5-5,TRBJ2-6,TGTGCCAGCAGCCCGACAGGGGACGGGGAATCTGGGGCCAACGTCCTGACTTTC,CASSPTGDGESGANVLTF
NA,TRBD1,TRBV5-6,TRBJ1-2,TGTGCCAGCAGCAGGGAGGACAGGGACCCCTTCTATGGCTACACCTTC,CASSREDRDPFYGYTF
NA,TRBD2,TRBV4-2,TRBJ2-7,TGTGCCAGCAGCCGACCGGTAGCGGGGGGATCCTACGAGCAGTACTTC,CASSRPVAGGSYEQYF
NA,NA,TRBV15,TRBJ2-7,TGTGCCACCAGCAGGTTAGCGGTGTTAAACTACGAGCAGTACTTC,CATSRLAVLNYEQYF
NA,NA,TRBV18,TRBJ2-1,TGTGCCAGCTCCCCTCGGAGTAGGCAGTACAATGAGCAGTTCTTC,CASSPRSRQYNEQFF
NA,TRBD2,TRBV11-2,TRBJ2-1,TGTGCCAGCAGCACCCGGGGGGGCCTATACAATGAGCAGTTCTTC,CASSTRGGLYNEQFF
NA,NA,TRBV28,TRBJ2-7,TGTGCCAGCAGCTCTCGACAGTTCCACGAGCAGTACTTC,CASSSRQFHEQYF
NA,NA,TRBV6-1,TRBJ1-3,TGTGCCAGCAGCCTGCGGGGAGCGGGAAACACCATATATTTT,CASSLRGAGNTIYF
NA,NA,TRBV19,TRBJ1-5,TGTGCCAGTAACCGGGGGGCCAATCAGCCCCAGCATTTT,CASNRGANQPQHF
NA,TRBD2,TRBV4-1,TRBJ2-1,TGCGCCAGCAGCCAAGGTTTTTTAGGACTAGCAGGTGAGCAGTTCTTC,CASSQGFLGLAGEQFF
NA,TRBD1,TRBV5-5,TRBJ2-7,TGTGCCAGCAGCAGCATCGCCTCCGGGACAGCAACCTACGAGCAGTACTTC,CASSSIASGTATYEQYF
NA,NA,TRBV5-4,TRBJ2-1,TGTGCCAGCAGCCCAGAGGGTGGCAGTATGAGCTCCTACAATGAGCAGTTCTTC,CASSPEGGSMSSYNEQFF
NA,TRBD1,TRBV7-3,TRBJ2-5,TGTGCCAGCAGCTCGACAGGGGGACAAGAGACCCAGTACTTC,CASSSTGGQETQYF
NA,TRBD1,TRBV5-4,TRBJ1-2,TGTGCCAGCAGCTTAGCAGCCGGGACAGCGCGGTATGGCTACACCTTC,CASSLAAGTARYGYTF
NA,TRBD1,TRBV18,TRBJ1-1,TGTGCCAGCTCACCATTAGACAGGGGAGTCACTGAAGCTTTCTTT,CASSPLDRGVTEAFF
few,NA,TRBV7-3,TRBJ1-2,TGTGCCAGCAGCGTTCCCGGGACGGGAGTCTATGGCTACACCTTC,CASSVPGTGVYGYTF
once,NA,TRBV11-2,TRBJ2-7,TGTGCCAGCAGCTTAGATATCCGGACAGCTTACGAGCAGTACTTC,CASSLDIRTAYEQYF
NA,TRBD1,TRBV6-1,TRBJ2-7,TGTGCCAGCAGTGCCAGACAGGGGGCGAGGGAGCAGTACTTC,CASSARQGAREQYF
NA,NA,TRBV6-1,TRBJ1-1,TGTGCCAGCAGGGGGGGGATGAACACTGAAGCTTTCTTT,CASRGGMNTEAFF
NA,NA,TRBV14,TRBJ2-3,TGTGCCAGCAGCCGATGGCCGAGCGGAGGACTCACAGATACGCAGTATTTT,CASSRWPSGGLTDTQYF
NA,TRBD1,TRBV6-5,TRBJ1-1,TGTGCCAGCCTGGGACAGAGATTAATGAACACTGAAGCTTTCTTT,CASLGQRLMNTEAFF
NA,NA,TRBV27,TRBJ2-5,TGTGCCAGCAGTCCAAGACCAGGTTACCAAGAGACCCAGTACTTC,CASSPRPGYQETQYF
NA,NA,TRBV4-2,TRBJ2-5,TGTGCCAGTACAAGGGAGATTTACCAAGAGACCCAGTACTTC,CASTREIYQETQYF
NA,TRBD2,TRBV11-3,TRBJ2-2,TGTGCCAGCAGCCACGCCGGCGGGGGGACCGGGGAGCTGTTTTTT,CASSHAGGGTGELFF
NA,TRBD2,TRBV5-6,TRBJ2-2,TGTGCCAGCAGACGCAGCGGGAGGGCGTTGAGCACCGGGGAGCTGTTTTTT,CASRRSGRALSTGELFF
NA,TRBD2,TRBV9,TRBJ2-2,TGTGCCAGCAGCGTTAGGGCTAGCGGGAGCCCGATGAACACCGGGGAGCTGTTTTTT,CASSVRASGSPMNTGELFF
NA,TRBD2,TRBV5-4,TRBJ2-2,TGTGCCAGCTCGACTAGCGGACTGAACACCGGGGAGCTGTTTTTT,CASSTSGLNTGELFF
NA,NA,TRBV19,TRBJ1-1,TGTGCCAGTAGTATAGATCTTACGGGTGAAGCTTTCTTT,CASSIDLTGEAFF
NA,TRBD2,TRBV5-4,TRBJ2-7,TGTGCCAGCAGCGGGGAGAGCGGGGAGAATACCTACGAGCAGTACTTC,CASSGESGENTYEQYF
NA,NA,TRBV21-1,TRBJ2-3,TGTGCCAGCAGCCGCCCGGGGGTTTGCACAGATACGCAGTATTTT,CASSRPGVCTDTQYF
NA,NA,TRBV12-5,TRBJ2-7,TGTGCTAGTGGTCCCGGGATCCCCTACGAGCAGTACTTC,CASGPGIPYEQYF
NA,NA,TRBV9,TRBJ1-4,TGTGCCAGCAGCAAGGGCGACGGGACAAATGAAAAACTGTTTTTT,CASSKGDGTNEKLFF
NA,TRBD2,TRBV15,TRBJ2-1,TGTGCCACCAGCAGAGGGGCGGGAGGTCCCGATGAGCAGTTCTTC,CATSRGAGGPDEQFF
NA,NA,TRBV7-2,TRBJ2-5,TGTGCCAGCAGCTTATGGGGGCGGGAGACCCAGTACTTC,CASSLWGRETQYF
NA,TRBD1,TRBV19,TRBJ2-7,TGTGCCAGTAGTCTCACGGCGCCGGGGACAGGGGGCTCCTACGAGCAGTACTTC,CASSLTAPGTGGSYEQYF
NA,TRBD2,TRBV27,TRBJ2-7,TGTGCCAGCAGCTCAACTAGCGGGAGGGCCCTAAACTGCGAGCAGTACTTC,CASSSTSGRALNCEQYF
NA,TRBD1,TRBV29-1,TRBJ2-3,TGCAGCGCGAGGGGGGGACAGGGATACACAGATACGCAGTATTTT,CSARGGQGYTDTQYF
NA,TRBD1,TRBV19,TRBJ1-5,TGTGCCAGTAGTACACAGGGGTTCTCGAATCAGCCCCAGCATTTT,CASSTQGFSNQPQHF
NA,NA,TRBV15,TRBJ2-1,TGTGCCACCAGCAGAGATCCCGCGGCCCCGCAGTTCTTC,CATSRDPAAPQFF
NA,TRBD2,TRBV19,TRBJ2-7,TGTGCCAGTAGTATAGATTTCAGGACTAGCGGTTGGCAGTACTTC,CASSIDFRTSGWQYF
NA,TRBD1,TRBV4-2,TRBJ2-3,TGTGCCAGCAGCCAAGGAGGGGGCCCAGATACGCAGTATTTT,CASSQGGGPDTQYF
NA,NA,TRBV13,TRBJ1-4,TGTGCCAGCAGCTTAGGCGGTTATGGCCGGGGTGAAAAACTGTTTTTT,CASSLGGYGRGEKLFF
NA,TRBD1,TRBV19,TRBJ1-1,TGTGCCAGTAGTCTCCCGGGACAGGGGGGCACTGAAGCTTTCTTT,CASSLPGQGGTEAFF
NA,NA,TRBV6-6,TRBJ2-1,TGTGCCAGCAGAACCCCCCAGGAAAGGAATGAGCAGTTCTTC,CASRTPQERNEQFF
few,TRBD1,TRBV7-9,TRBJ1-1,TGTGCCAGCAACCGGGACAGGGTGAACACTGAAGCTTTCTTT,CASNRDRVNTEAFF
NA,TRBD1,TRBV19,TRBJ1-4,TGTGCCAGTTTGGACAGGGGGCGTTGGGGTGAAAAACTGTTTTTT,CASLDRGRWGEKLFF
NA,NA,TRBV2,TRBJ1-2,TGTGCCAGCAGTGAGTCAGGGGTGAACTATGGCTACACCTTC,CASSESGVNYGYTF
NA,NA,TRBV19,TRBJ1-2,TGTGCCAGTAGAGGACAGATATTCTATGGCTACACCTTC,CASRGQIFYGYTF
NA,TRBD1,TRBV7-6,TRBJ1-2,TGTGCCAGCAGACCATTTCCGACAGGGTTTAACTATGGCTACACCTTC,CASRPFPTGFNYGYTF